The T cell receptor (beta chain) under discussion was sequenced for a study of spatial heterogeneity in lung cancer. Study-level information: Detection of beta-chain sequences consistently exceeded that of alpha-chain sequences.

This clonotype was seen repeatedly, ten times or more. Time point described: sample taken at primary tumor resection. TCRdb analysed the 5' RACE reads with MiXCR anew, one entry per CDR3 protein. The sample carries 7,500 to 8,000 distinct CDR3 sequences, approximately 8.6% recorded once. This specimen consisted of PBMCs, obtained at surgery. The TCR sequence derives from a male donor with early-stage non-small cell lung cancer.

CDR3 sequence (DNA): TGCAGTGCTAGTGACGCGGGAGGGCCGGACGGGGAGCTGTTTTTT. Translated, it gives CSASDAGGPDGELFF. The chain uses TRBV20-1 and TRBJ2-2; 9 bases line up with TRBD2. The CDR3 consists of 15 residues. With 3 bases clipped from V and 7 bases from J, the junction kept 9 bases outside the gene matches. Germline-derived CDR1 and CDR2 are DFQATT and SNEGSKA (reference sequence).